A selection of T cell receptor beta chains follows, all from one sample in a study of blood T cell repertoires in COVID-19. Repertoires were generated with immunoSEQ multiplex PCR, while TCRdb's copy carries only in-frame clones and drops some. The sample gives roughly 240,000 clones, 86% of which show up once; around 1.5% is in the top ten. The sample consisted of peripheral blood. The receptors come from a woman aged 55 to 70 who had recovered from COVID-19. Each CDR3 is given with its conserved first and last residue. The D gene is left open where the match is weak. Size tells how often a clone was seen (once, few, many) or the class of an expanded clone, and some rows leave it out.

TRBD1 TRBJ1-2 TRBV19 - CASSIPAGQGNYGYTF TGTGCCAGTAGTATCCCCGCCGGACAGGGAAACTATGGCTACACCTTC
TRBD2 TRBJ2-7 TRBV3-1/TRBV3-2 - CASSKGLADYEQYF TGTGCCAGCAGCAAGGGACTAGCGGACTACGAGCAGTACTTC
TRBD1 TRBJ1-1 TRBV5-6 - CASSPTGGNTEAFF TGTGCCAGCAGCCCGACAGGGGGGAACACTGAAGCTTTCTTT
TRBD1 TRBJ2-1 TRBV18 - CASSPGTGRRSYNEQFF TGTGCCAGCTCACCCGGGACAGGGAGAAGGTCCTACAATGAGCAGTTCTTC
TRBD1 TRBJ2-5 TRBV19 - CASSSRQGFQETQYF TGTGCCAGTAGTTCCCGACAGGGTTTCCAAGAGACCCAGTACTTC
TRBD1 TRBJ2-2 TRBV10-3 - CATGQGNTGELFF TGTGCCACCGGACAGGGGAACACCGGGGAGCTGTTTTTT
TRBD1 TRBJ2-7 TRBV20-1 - CSASGTGTGNTYEQYF TGCAGTGCTAGTGGTACCGGGACAGGAAACACCTACGAGCAGTACTTC
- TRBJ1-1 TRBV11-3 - CASSSGLSMNTEAFF TGTGCCAGCAGCTCCGGACTGAGCATGAACACTGAAGCTTTCTTT
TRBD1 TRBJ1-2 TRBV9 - CASSPRDRGIYGYTF TGTGCCAGCAGCCCTCGGGACAGGGGTATCTATGGCTACACCTTC
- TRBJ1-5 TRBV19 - CASSISGQAQPQHF TGTGCCAGTAGTATCAGTGGGCAGGCCCAGCCCCAGCATTTT
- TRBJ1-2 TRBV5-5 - CASSRGGGASAYGYTF TGTGCCAGCAGCCGGGGGGGAGGAGCCTCGGCCTATGGCTACACCTTC
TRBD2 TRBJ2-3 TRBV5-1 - CASSLALASNTDTQYF TGCGCCAGCAGCTTGGCACTAGCGAGCAACACAGATACGCAGTATTTT
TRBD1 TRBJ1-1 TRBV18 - CASSPGQGRDGGTEAFF TGTGCCAGCTCACCCGGACAGGGAAGGGATGGGGGCACTGAAGCTTTCTTT
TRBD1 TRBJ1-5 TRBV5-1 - CASSFTGAQPQHF TGCGCCAGCAGCTTCACAGGGGCTCAGCCCCAGCATTTT
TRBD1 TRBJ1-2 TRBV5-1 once CASSWTGDLGYTF TGCGCCAGCAGCTGGACAGGGGATCTTGGCTACACCTTC
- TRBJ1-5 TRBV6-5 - CASKLQPTGNQPQHF TGTGCCAGCAAGCTGCAGCCAACAGGGAATCAGCCCCAGCATTTT
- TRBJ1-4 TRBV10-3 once CAISARGATNEKLFF TGTGCCATCAGTGCCAGGGGAGCAACTAATGAAAAACTGTTTTTT
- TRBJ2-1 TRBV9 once CASTKLGSGSSYNEQFF TGTGCCAGCACGAAGCTCGGATCGGGGAGCTCCTACAATGAGCAGTTCTTC
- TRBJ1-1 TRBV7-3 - CASSFTENTEAFF TGTGCCAGCAGCTTCACAGAGAACACTGAAGCTTTCTTT
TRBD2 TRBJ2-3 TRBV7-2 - CASSSRAVAGGSTDTQYF TGTGCCAGCAGCTCCAGGGCGGTAGCGGGGGGAAGCACAGATACGCAGTATTTT
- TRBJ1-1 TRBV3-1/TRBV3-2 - CASSGRGENTEAFF TGTGCCAGCAGCGGGAGGGGCGAGAACACTGAAGCTTTCTTT